This T cell receptor beta chain was sequenced during a study of blood T cell repertoires in COVID-19 (dated by TCRdb to between 2020 and 2021). Concerning the study at large: The collaborator samples originated in the United States, Italy and Spain and spanned the acute and convalescent phases of COVID-19. Deeply sampled blood TCRbeta repertoires from subjects exposed to, actively infected with, or recovered from COVID-19 were included in the dataset. Nearly every sample came with metadata listing a de-identified subject ID, COVID-19 status, age in years and sex. The material from the prospective study consisted of cDNA or gDNA derived from T cells, B-cell-depleted T cells, or PBMCs. Where available, HLA class I and class II types were obtained from metadata supplied by the sample provider rather than from assay-based typing. The samples were drawn from the first 160 participants of the ongoing ImmuneRACE study and from 950 to 1,500 subjects provided by 6 global collaborators. The repertoires were made available in a free public database intended to serve as a resource for research on the immune response to SARS-CoV-2.

Note on this clone: Its binding antigen is unknown. Base qualities are not recorded, but no much larger clone differs from it by a single base.

Whole blood was collected in K2EDTA tubes by collaborating institutions according to the institutions' own protocols. For TCRbeta analysis, collaborators shipped samples as frozen whole blood, isolated PBMCs, or DNA extracted from either of those sample types. TCRbeta CDR3 regions were amplified from genomic DNA by means of the immunoSEQ Assay, a bias-controlled multiplex PCR. The published analysis was carried out like this. Nucleated cell counts per sample were estimated from amplification of reference gene primers within the assay. To quantify the absolute abundance of each unique TCRbeta CDR3 rearrangement, sequence reads were collapsed and filtered. Productive Simpson clonality was computed per sample as the square root of Simpson's diversity index over productive rearrangements. TCRdb stores this immuneACCESS table with in-frame sequences only. Part of the clones is absent; in the studies checked, under half of the shortfall reflects unresolved V genes, and no reason is known for the rest. V, J and clone size are taken as reported in that table, and D and trimming were inferred from the DNA itself. The sample table holds 180,000 or so clones, of which 80% to 90% were seen once. Of the sample, nearly 8.5% falls within the top ten clones.

General study outcomes and caveats: The amount of clinical and demographic metadata varied by source and participant and was provided uncurated.

The sample consisted of peripheral blood. This clonotype was sampled from a man aged 55 to 70 with acute or convalescent COVID-19.

CDR3 loop: CASSPPLSGTAGELFF. The DNA is as follows: TGCGCCAGCAGCCCCCCGCTGAGCGGGACCGCCGGGGAGCTGTTTTTT. The receptor chain draws on TRBV5-1 and TRBJ2-2; TRBD2 fits 7 bases in the junction. According to the germline V gene, CDR1 reads SGHRS and CDR2 reads YFSETQ. At the junction V is shortened by 4 bases and J by 6 bases; bases outside the gene matches: 12. The CDR3, cysteine through phenylalanine, is 16 amino acids long. The entry retains the CDR3 DNA only, 48 bases that are in frame from base 1.